The source of this T cell receptor beta chain is a study of cytomegalovirus exposure and HLA in healthy donors. Study background: It was reported in a later analysis that the 120 validation repertoires used the same platform as the 550 to 800 first-cohort repertoires.

Trimming took 4 bases from V and 4 from J; bases not matched to a gene: 5. CDR1 is SGHVS and CDR2 is FNYEAQ in the germline V gene. This CDR3 contains 14 residues. Some clones are missing from TCRdb's copy, which holds only in-frame ones; the method was immunoSEQ multiplex PCR. The table lists around 73,000 clones, 80% to 90% of them singletons, with about 3.8% in the top ten. Sample: PBMCs. The chain couples TRBV7-6 to TRBJ1-2; 8 positions match TRBD1. This receptor was obtained from a woman aged 18 to 35 in good health and CMV-seropositive. The CDR3 nucleotides are TGTGCCAGCAGCTCCGGACAGGGTGGCTATGGCTACACCTTC. Translated: CASSSGQGGYGYTF.